This paragraph covers one T cell receptor beta chain sequence. The target antigen is unknown. This CDR3 is built from 13 residues. Germline loops: CDR1 MNHEY, CDR2 SMNVEV (reference sequence). V was cut by 8 bases and J by 6 bases, with 16 bases left in between. This sample was taken from a study of post-analysis software for immune sequencing data. Study-wide points: Included in a set of several TRBV segments more frequent in patients than controls were TRBV5-6, TRBV5-1 and TRBV20-1. F-measure co-clustering was strong for batch-matched samples. Among multiple sclerosis patients, normalized Chao1 diversity was significantly below that of controls.

Each TCR beta cDNA library carried unique molecular identifiers. Researchers reported 400,000 to 550,000 cDNA molecules coming from approximately 0.95 to 9.8 million T cells. MiXCR was run by TCRdb on the PCR reads, yielding one entry per CDR3 protein. The data hold about 200,000 distinct CDR3 sequences, with 25% to 30% observed a single time. The source material was blood. The chain recombines TRBV27 with TRBJ1-1; D is unclear. This receptor was identified in a girl aged 2-17 years with multiple sclerosis. Here the CDR3 DNA reads TGTGCCAGCCTCCGCGGGTCAACGCCTGAAGCTTTCTTT. Its translation: CASLRGSTPEAFF.